This T cell receptor beta chain derives from a study of shared clonotypes between healthy human individuals. Study-wide results and caveats: Relative to memory subsets, naive subsets generally showed larger estimated richness. The study found lower generation probabilities in non-shared clonotypes than in those shared by all four donors. Of the naive CD4 clonotypes, around 4.7% were shared across several donors.

This clone came up a few times. Its matching antigen is unknown. The sample holds other DNA sequences that translate to the same CDR3. CDR3 length equals 14 residues. Trimming removed 9 bases from V and 0 bases from J; junction bases left unmatched: 3. Germline V CDR1 and CDR2: LNHDA, SQIVND (reference sequence). Original processing methods: ImmunoSEQ yielded junction-only sequences lacking quality scores, so filtering differed. Sequencing was performed with immunoSEQ multiplex PCR; in TCRdb, only in-frame clones are kept and a portion is missing. From that table come the V and J calls and clone size; the DNA was used to work out D and trimming. The sample contains some 630,000 clones, approximately 75% of which appear only once.

This TCR was sampled from a woman in her twenties or thirties in good health. Sequenced material: memory CD4+ T cells sorted from blood. Subset described: CD45RA-negative fraction. The chain has TRBV19 and TRBJ2-3; TRBD2 matches 10 bases. The CDR3 loop reads CASRTSGSTDTQYF. In DNA, the CDR3 is TGTGCCAGCAGGACTAGCGGAAGCACAGATACGCAGTATTTT.